A selection of T cell receptor beta chains follows, all from one sample in a study of cytomegalovirus exposure and HLA in healthy donors. Assay: immunoSEQ multiplex PCR; the TCRdb copy retains only in-frame clones and omits some. The sample includes 95,000 to 100,000 clones, around 82% of them seen just once. The sample comprised PBMCs. The receptors stem from a man in his forties in good health and CMV-seronegative. Each CDR3 is given with its conserved first and last residue. The size field is filled for only some rows; it gives once, few, many or a size class.

v_call: TRBV28
j_call: TRBJ2-7
clone_size: once
cdr3_aa: CATSVVHEQYF

v_call: TRBV30
j_call: TRBJ1-1
clone_size: NA
cdr3_aa: CAWSVYLKNTEAFF

v_call: TRBV11-2
j_call: TRBJ1-3
clone_size: few
cdr3_aa: CASSLSGGIPGNTIYF

v_call: TRBV27
j_call: TRBJ2-3
clone_size: NA
cdr3_aa: CASSSDRSSGSDTQYF

v_call: TRBV28
j_call: TRBJ1-5
clone_size: few
cdr3_aa: CASSRPSNQPQHF

v_call: TRBV28
j_call: TRBJ1-4
clone_size: NA
cdr3_aa: CASLAGGTAYEKLFF

v_call: TRBV7-2
j_call: TRBJ1-1
clone_size: NA
cdr3_aa: CASSLLRVSNAEAFF

v_call: TRBV19
j_call: TRBJ2-7
clone_size: NA
cdr3_aa: CASSVTGTEQYF

v_call: TRBV28
j_call: TRBJ1-1
clone_size: NA
cdr3_aa: CASGSSGGVNTEAFF

v_call: TRBV7-9
j_call: TRBJ2-3
clone_size: NA
cdr3_aa: CASSPSGGAHTQYF

v_call: TRBV6-1
j_call: NA
clone_size: NA
cdr3_aa: CASSEFDSIYEQYF

v_call: TRBV19
j_call: TRBJ2-2
clone_size: NA
cdr3_aa: CASRKQGTGELFF

v_call: TRBV7-7
j_call: TRBJ2-1
clone_size: NA
cdr3_aa: CASSLDQRGYNEQFF

v_call: TRBV5-8
j_call: TRBJ2-1
clone_size: once
cdr3_aa: CASSLGGTGTYNEQFF

v_call: TRBV29-1
j_call: TRBJ1-1
clone_size: once
cdr3_aa: CSARRGDTEAFF

v_call: TRBV5-4
j_call: TRBJ1-3
clone_size: few
cdr3_aa: CASSLYRGAGNTIYF

v_call: TRBV7-9
j_call: TRBJ2-2
clone_size: NA
cdr3_aa: CASSLSGKAGAPTGELFF

v_call: TRBV18
j_call: TRBJ2-2
clone_size: few
cdr3_aa: CASSPFSGRSNTGELFF

v_call: TRBV11-3
j_call: TRBJ2-1
clone_size: NA
cdr3_aa: CASSLTGPHSSYNEQFF

v_call: TRBV4-2
j_call: TRBJ1-1
clone_size: once
cdr3_aa: CASSQSQGENTEAFF

v_call: TRBV18
j_call: TRBJ1-1
clone_size: NA
cdr3_aa: CASSPDRGRVTEAFF

v_call: TRBV30
j_call: TRBJ1-5
clone_size: NA
cdr3_aa: CAWSEGTGGSQPQHF

v_call: TRBV28
j_call: TRBJ2-1
clone_size: NA
cdr3_aa: CASSLSGVRNEQFF

v_call: TRBV30
j_call: TRBJ2-7
clone_size: NA
cdr3_aa: CAWSRDRGFEQYF

v_call: TRBV7-9
j_call: TRBJ2-5
clone_size: NA
cdr3_aa: CASTANQGAPQETQYF

v_call: TRBV5-6
j_call: TRBJ1-5
clone_size: NA
cdr3_aa: CASSLARVRNQPQHF

v_call: TRBV7-9
j_call: TRBJ1-5
clone_size: NA
cdr3_aa: CSSSSENQPQHF

v_call: TRBV28
j_call: TRBJ1-5
clone_size: NA
cdr3_aa: CASRPEGYQPQHF